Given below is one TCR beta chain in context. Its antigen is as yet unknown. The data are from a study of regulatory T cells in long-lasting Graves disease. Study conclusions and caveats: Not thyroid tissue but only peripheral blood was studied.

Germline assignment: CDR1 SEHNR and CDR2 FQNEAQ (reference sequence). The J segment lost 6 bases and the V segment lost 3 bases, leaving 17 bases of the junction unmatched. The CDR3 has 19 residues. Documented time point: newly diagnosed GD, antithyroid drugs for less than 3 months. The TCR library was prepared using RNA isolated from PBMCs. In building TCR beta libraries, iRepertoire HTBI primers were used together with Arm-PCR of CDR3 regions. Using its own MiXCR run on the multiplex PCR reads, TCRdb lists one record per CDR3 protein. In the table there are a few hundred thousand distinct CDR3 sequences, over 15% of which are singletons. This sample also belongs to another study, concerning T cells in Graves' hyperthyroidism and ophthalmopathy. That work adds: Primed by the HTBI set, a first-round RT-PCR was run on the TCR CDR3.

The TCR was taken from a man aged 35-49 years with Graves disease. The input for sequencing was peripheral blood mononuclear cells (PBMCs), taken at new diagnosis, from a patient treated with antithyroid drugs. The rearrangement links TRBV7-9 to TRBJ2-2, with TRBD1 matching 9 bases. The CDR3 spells CASSFSRTGAWRFSGELFF. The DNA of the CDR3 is TGTGCCAGCAGCTTCTCGCGGACAGGGGCCTGGAGGTTTTCCGGGGAGCTGTTTTTT.